This T cell receptor beta chain derives from a study of control samples from healthy donors and cancer patients. Some clones are missing from TCRdb's copy, which holds only in-frame ones; the method was immunoSEQ multiplex PCR. Found here are roughly 63,000 clones, roughly 90% of them singletons; the top ten hold 1.5% to 2%. The source of this sequence is a man aged 40-50 years with colorectal cancer. The sequenced sample was PBMCs.

CDR3 nucleotide sequence: TGTGCCAGCAGTTACTCGGCACAGAACACTGAAGCTTTCTTT. Amino acid sequence: CASSYSAQNTEAFF. The V and J genes are TRBV6-6 and TRBJ1-1; D ambiguous. The V gene lost 0 bases and the J gene lost 1 base, with 6 bases spanning the gap. In germline, CDR1 is MNHNY, CDR2 SVGAGI (reference sequence). The CDR3 runs to 14 residues.